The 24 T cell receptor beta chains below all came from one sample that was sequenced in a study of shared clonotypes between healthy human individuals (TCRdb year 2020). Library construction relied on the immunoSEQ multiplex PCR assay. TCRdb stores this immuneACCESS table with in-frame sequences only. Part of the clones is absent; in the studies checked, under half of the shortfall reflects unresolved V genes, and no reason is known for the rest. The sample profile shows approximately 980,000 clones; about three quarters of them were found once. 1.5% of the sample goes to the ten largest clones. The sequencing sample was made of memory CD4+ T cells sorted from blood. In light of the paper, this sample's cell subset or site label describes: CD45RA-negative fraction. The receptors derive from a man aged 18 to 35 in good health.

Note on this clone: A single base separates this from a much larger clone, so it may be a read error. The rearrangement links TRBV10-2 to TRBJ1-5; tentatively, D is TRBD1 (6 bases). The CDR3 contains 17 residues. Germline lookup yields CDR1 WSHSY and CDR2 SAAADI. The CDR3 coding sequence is TGCGCCAGCAGTGAGGCTACAGGTGCAGGGGACAATCGGCCCCAGCATTTT. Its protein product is CASSEATGAGDNRPQHF.

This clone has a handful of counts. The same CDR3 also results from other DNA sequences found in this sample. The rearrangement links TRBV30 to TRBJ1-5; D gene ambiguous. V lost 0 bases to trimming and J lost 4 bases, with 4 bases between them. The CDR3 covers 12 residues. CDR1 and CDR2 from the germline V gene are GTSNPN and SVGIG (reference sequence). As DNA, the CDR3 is TGTGCCTGGAGTGTAGGGAATCAGCCCCAGCATTTT. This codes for CAWSVGNQPQHF.

The CDR3 DNA reads as TGTGCCAGCAGTGGGGCTGTATATAATTCACCCCTCCACTTT. Its translation is CASSGAVYNSPLHF. V gene TRBV6-1 combines with J gene TRBJ1-6, with D unresolved. This CDR3 has 14 amino acids. Trimming cost V 4 bases and J 4 bases, with 8 bases left between them. CDR1 is MNHNS and CDR2 is SASEGT in the germline V gene.

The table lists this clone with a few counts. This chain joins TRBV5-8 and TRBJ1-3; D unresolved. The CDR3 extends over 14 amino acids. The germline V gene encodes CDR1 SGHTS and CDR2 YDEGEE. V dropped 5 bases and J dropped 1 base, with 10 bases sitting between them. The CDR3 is CASRSSGSGNTIYF. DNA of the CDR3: TGTGCCAGCAGGTCCTCGGGTTCTGGAAACACCATATATTTT.

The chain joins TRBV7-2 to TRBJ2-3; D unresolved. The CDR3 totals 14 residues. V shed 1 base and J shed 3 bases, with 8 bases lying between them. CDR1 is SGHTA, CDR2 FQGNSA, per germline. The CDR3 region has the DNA TGTGCCAGCAGCTTAGGCCTAGAAACAGATACGCAGTATTTT. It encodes CASSLGLETDTQYF.

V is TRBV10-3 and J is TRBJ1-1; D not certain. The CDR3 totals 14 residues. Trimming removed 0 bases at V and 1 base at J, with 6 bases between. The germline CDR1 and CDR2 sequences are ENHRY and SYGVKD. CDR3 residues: CAISESAANTEAFF. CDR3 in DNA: TGTGCCATCAGTGAGTCCGCAGCGAACACTGAAGCTTTCTTT.

DNA for the CDR3: TGCAGCGCCCGGGACACTCTATACGAGCAGTACTTC. As protein: CSARDTLYEQYF. The chain uses TRBV29-1 and TRBJ2-7; tentatively, D is TRBD1 (6 bases). CDR1 is SQVTM and CDR2 is ANQGSEA in the germline V gene. Trimming left V 7 bases short and J 4 bases short, with 14 bases between. The CDR3 totals 12 residues.

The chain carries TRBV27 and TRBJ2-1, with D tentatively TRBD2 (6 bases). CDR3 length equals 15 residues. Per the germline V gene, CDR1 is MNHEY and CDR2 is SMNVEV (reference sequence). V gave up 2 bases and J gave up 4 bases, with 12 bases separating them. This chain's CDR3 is CASSLTGGVYNEQFF. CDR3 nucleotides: TGTGCCAGCAGTTTAACCGGAGGGGTATACAATGAGCAGTTCTTC.

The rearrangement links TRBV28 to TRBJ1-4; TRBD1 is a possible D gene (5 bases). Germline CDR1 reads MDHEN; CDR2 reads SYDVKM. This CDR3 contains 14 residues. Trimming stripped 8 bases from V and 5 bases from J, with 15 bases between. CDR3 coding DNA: TGTGCCAGCGGAGTGAGGGGACCCAATGAAAAACTGTTTTTT. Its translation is CASGVRGPNEKLFF. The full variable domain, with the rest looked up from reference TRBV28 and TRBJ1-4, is DVKVTQSSRYLVKRTGEKVFLECVQDMDHENMFWYRQDPGLGLRLIYFSYDVKMKEKGDIPEGYSVSREKKERFSLILESASTNQTSMYLCASGVRGPNEKLFFGSGTQLSVL.

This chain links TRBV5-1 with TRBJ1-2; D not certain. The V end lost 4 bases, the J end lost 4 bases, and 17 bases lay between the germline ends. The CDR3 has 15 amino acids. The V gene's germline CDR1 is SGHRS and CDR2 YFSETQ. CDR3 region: CASSPRAYSLYGYTF. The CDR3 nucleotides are TGCGCCAGCAGCCCCCGGGCTTACAGCCTCTATGGCTACACCTTC. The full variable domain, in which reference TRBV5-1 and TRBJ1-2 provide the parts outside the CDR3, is KAGVTQTPRYLIKTRGQQVTLSCSPISGHRSVSWYQQTPGQGLQFLFEYFSETQRNKGNFPGRFSGRQFSNSRSEMNVSTLELGDSALYLCASSPRAYSLYGYTFGSGTRLTVV.

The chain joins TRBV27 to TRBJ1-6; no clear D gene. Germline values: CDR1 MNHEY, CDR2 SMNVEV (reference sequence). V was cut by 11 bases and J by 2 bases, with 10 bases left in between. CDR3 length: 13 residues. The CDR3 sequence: CAQARPYNSPLHF. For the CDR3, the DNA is TGTGCCCAAGCCCGCCCCTATAATTCACCCCTCCACTTT.

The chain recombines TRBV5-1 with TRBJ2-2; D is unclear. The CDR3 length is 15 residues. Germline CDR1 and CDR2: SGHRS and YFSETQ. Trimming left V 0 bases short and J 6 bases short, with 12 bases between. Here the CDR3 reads CASSLESSRAGELFF. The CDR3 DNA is TGCGCCAGCAGCTTGGAGTCCAGTCGTGCCGGGGAGCTGTTTTTT.

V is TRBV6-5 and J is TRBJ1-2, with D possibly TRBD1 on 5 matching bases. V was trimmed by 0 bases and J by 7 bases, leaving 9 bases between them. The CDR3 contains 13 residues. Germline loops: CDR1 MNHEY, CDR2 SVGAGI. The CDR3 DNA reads TGTGCCAGCAGTTACTCGGTCCAGGGTGGCTACACCTTC. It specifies CASSYSVQGGYTF.

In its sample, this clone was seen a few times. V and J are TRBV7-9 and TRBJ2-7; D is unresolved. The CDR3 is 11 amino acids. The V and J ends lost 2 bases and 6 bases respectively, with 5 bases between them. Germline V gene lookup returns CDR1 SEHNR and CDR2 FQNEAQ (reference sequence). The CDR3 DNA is TGTGCCAGCAGCTTATTTAGCGAGCAGTACTTC. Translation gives CASSLFSEQYF.

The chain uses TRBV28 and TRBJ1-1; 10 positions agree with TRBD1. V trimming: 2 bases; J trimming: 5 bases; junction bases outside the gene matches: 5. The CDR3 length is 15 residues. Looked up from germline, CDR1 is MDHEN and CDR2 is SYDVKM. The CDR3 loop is CASSLGDRGGTEAFF. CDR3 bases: TGTGCCAGCAGTTTAGGGGACAGGGGTGGTACTGAAGCTTTCTTT. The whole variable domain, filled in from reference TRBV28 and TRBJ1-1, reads DVKVTQSSRYLVKRTGEKVFLECVQDMDHENMFWYRQDPGLGLRLIYFSYDVKMKEKGDIPEGYSVSREKKERFSLILESASTNQTSMYLCASSLGDRGGTEAFFGQGTRLTVV.

CDR3 protein: CASLRQAGGAGRDYNEQFF. The DNA for the CDR3 is TGCGCCAGCTTACGACAGGCTGGGGGAGCCGGGAGAGACTACAATGAGCAGTTCTTC. The chain employs TRBV10-2 and TRBJ2-1; D tentatively reads TRBD1 or TRBD2 (6 bases each). Looked up from germline, CDR1 is WSHSY and CDR2 is SAAADI. The CDR3 length is 19 residues. V lost 8 bases and J 3 bases, leaving 29 bases between the germline ends.

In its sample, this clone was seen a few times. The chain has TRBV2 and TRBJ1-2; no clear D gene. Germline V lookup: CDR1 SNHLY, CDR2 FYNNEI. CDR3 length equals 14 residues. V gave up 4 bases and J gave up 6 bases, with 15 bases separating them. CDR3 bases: TGTGCCAGCAGTGGGCTGACCACGAAGGATGGCTACACCTTC. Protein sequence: CASSGLTTKDGYTF.

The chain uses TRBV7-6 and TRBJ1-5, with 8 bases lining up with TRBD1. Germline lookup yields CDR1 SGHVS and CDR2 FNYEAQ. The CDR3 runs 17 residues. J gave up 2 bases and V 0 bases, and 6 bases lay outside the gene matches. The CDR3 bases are TGTGCCAGCAGCTTAGCGAATGCAGGGGGCGGCAATCAGCCCCAGCATTTT. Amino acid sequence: CASSLANAGGGNQPQHF.

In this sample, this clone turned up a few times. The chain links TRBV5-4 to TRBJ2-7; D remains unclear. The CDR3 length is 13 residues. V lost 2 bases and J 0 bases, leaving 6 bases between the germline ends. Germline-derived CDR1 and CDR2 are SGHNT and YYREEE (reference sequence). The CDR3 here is CASSFAGSYEQYF. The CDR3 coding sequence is TGTGCCAGCAGCTTTGCCGGCTCCTACGAGCAGTACTTC.

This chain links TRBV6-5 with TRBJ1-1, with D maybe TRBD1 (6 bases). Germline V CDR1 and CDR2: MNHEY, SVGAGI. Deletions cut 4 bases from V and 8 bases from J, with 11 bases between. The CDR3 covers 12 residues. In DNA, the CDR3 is TGTGCCAGCAGTTCCAGGGGTACGGAAGCTTTCTTT. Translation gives CASSSRGTEAFF.

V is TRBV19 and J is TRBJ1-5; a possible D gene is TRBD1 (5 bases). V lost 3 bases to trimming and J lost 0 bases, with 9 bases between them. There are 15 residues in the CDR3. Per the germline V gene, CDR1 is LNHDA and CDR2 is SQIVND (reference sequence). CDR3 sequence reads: CASSIGGTSNQPQHF. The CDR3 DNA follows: TGTGCCAGTAGTATCGGAGGGACTAGCAATCAGCCCCAGCATTTT.

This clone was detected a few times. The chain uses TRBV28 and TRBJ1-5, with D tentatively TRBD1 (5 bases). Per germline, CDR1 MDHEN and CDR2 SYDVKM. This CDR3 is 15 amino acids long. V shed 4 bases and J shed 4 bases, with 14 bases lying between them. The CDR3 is CASSSLRGQNQPQHF. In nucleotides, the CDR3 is TGTGCCAGCAGTTCTTTGAGAGGACAAAATCAGCCCCAGCATTTT.

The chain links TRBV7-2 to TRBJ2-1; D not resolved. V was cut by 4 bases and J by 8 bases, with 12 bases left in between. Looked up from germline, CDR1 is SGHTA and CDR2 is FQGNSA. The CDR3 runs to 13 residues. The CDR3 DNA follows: TGTGCCAGCAGCTCTTCCATCGGCTATGAGCAGTTCTTC. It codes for CASSSSIGYEQFF.

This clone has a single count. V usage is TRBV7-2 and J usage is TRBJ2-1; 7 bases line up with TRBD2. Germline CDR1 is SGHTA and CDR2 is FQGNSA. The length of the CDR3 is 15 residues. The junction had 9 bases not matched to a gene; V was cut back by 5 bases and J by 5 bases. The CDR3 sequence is CASSTRLALNNEQFF. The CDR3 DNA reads TGTGCCAGCAGCACTAGACTAGCACTAAACAATGAGCAGTTCTTC.